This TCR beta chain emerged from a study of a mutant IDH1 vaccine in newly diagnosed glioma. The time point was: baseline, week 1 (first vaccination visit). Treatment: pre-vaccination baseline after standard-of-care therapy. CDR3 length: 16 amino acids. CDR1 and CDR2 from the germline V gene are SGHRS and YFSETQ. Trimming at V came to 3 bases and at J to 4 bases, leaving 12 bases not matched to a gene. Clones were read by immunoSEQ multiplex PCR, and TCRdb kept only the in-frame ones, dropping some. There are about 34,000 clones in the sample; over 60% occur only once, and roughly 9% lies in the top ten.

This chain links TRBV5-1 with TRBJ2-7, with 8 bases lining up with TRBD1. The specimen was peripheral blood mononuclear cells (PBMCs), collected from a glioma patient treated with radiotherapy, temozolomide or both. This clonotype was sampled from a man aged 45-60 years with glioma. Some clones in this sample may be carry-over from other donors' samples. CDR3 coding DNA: TGCGCCAGCAGCTCAGGACAGGGCCTCCCCATTTACGAGCAGTACTTC. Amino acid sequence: CASSSGQGLPIYEQYF.